This T cell receptor (beta chain) was captured by sequencing in a study of blood T cell repertoires in COVID-19. Measured with immunoSEQ multiplex PCR; TCRdb has only the in-frame clones, and not every one. The repertoire holds about 210,000 clones, with 85% to 90% as singletons. The CDR3 sequence is 16 residues long. V gave up 1 base and J gave up 4 bases, with 17 bases separating them. Germline V gene lookup returns CDR1 MNHNS and CDR2 SASEGT. Sample: peripheral blood. This chain uses TRBV6-1 with TRBJ2-7; perhaps TRBD2 as D (6 bases). The receptor comes from a man between 60 and 70 years old with acute or convalescent COVID-19. Written as DNA, the CDR3 is TGTGCCAGCAGTGAAGTCGGAGGGCGGCGAGCGTACGAGCAGTACTTC. Its translation: CASSEVGGRRAYEQYF.